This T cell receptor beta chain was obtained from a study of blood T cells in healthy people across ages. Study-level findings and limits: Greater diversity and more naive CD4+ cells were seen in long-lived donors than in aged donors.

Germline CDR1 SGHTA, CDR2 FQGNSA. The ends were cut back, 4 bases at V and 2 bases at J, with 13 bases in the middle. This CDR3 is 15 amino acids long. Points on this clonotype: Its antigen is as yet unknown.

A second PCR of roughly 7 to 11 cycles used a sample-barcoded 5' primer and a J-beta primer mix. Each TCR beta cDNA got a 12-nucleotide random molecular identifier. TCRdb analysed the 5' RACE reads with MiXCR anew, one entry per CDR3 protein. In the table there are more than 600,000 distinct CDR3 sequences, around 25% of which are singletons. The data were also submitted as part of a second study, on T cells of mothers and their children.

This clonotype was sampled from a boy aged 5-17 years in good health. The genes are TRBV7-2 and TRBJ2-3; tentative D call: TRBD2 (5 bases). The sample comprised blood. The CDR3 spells CASSSWASTTDTQYF. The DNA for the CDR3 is TGTGCCAGCAGCTCATGGGCTAGCACCACAGATACGCAGTATTTT.